There are a few counts of the clone carrying this T cell receptor (beta chain). One end of the junction varies from germline; a read error may be responsible. This specimen belongs to a study of T-cell memory formation after mild COVID-19. In TCRdb, the 5' RACE reads were re-called with MiXCR into one record per CDR3 protein. This repertoire shows just under 350,000 distinct CDR3 sequences, 10% to 15% found once; its top ten account for roughly 23%. Germline assignment: CDR1 SGHTA and CDR2 FQGNSA. The CDR3 length is 16 residues. The chain carries TRBV7-2 and TRBJ1-2, with a tentative D call TRBD1 (5 bases). The sequenced sample was PBMCs or a T cell subset sorted from them (not recorded which). The origin of this receptor is a man aged 18 to 29 who had mild COVID-19 (a few samples of this study predate the infection). Cell type and time point are not known. The CDR3 DNA sequence: TGTGCCAGCAACTTAAACATTATGGAGGGGAACTATGGCTACACCTTC. It specifies CASNLNIMEGNYGYTF.